What follows are 31 T cell receptor beta chains derived from one specimen sequenced in a study of OX40 agonist ivuxolimab in advanced cancers. Sequenced by immunoSEQ multiplex PCR; TCRdb stores in-frame clones only, minus some. Of 50,000 to 60,000 clones listed, 90% to 95% are singletons. Here the sequenced sample was CD4+ or CD8+ T cells sorted from blood, taken in a trial of the OX40 agonist ivuxolimab. The receptors were sampled from an adult with an advanced solid tumor such as melanoma, head and neck, liver or kidney cancer.

J is TRBJ2-1 and V is TRBV4-3; D possibly uses TRBD1 or TRBD2 (6 bases each). This CDR3 is 18 amino acids long. Germline lookup yields CDR1 LGHNA and CDR2 YSLEER. Trimming shortened V by 0 bases and J by 6 bases, and 21 bases separated the two germline ends. CDR3 in DNA: TGCGCCAGCAGCCAAGATCGCGGACCCCCCGGGGGCTCCAATGAGCAGTTCTTC. Translating it yields CASSQDRGPPGGSNEQFF.

The gene calls are TRBV7-9 and TRBJ2-1; D gene unclear. This CDR3 has 11 amino acids. V lost 5 bases and J lost 9, with 8 bases in between. CDR1 SEHNR and CDR2 FQNEAQ come from the germline V gene (reference sequence). CDR3 loop: CASSLRSEQFF. The CDR3 DNA sequence: TGTGCCAGCAGCCTTAGAAGTGAGCAGTTCTTC.

V usage is TRBV7-2 and J usage is TRBJ2-5, with TRBD2 matching 7 bases. Unmatched junction bases numbered 0, after V lost 0 bases and J lost 5 bases. CDR1 is SGHTA and CDR2 is FQGNSA in the germline V gene. The CDR3 has 13 residues. CDR3: CASSLASGETQYF. CDR3 nucleotide sequence: TGTGCCAGCAGCTTAGCTAGCGGGGAGACCCAGTACTTC.

The V gene is TRBV7-8, the J gene TRBJ2-7; no clear D. V lost 4 bases to trimming and J lost 4 bases, with 5 bases between them. Germline V CDR1 and CDR2: SGHVS, FQNEAQ. There are 11 residues in the CDR3. CDR3 sequence: CASSSNYEQYF. The CDR3 bases are TGTGCCAGCAGCTCTAATTACGAGCAGTACTTC.

J is TRBJ1-5 and V is TRBV27; D is undetermined. The CDR3 extends over 12 amino acids. Germline CDR1 is MNHEY and CDR2 is SMNVEV (reference sequence). V was trimmed by 6 bases and J by 5 bases, leaving 8 bases between them. The CDR3 coding sequence is TGTGCCAGCAGGGGATCGGATCAGCCCCAGCATTTT. Residues: CASRGSDQPQHF.

This clone was counted between two and nine times. This rearrangement joins TRBV27 to TRBJ2-5; no reliable D call. Germline-derived CDR1 and CDR2 are MNHEY and SMNVEV (reference sequence). The ends were cut back, 3 bases at V and 5 bases at J, with 13 bases in the middle. This CDR3 contains 14 residues. The CDR3 coding sequence is TGTGCCAGCAGTTTGGTTCCGGGTTCGGAGACCCAGTACTTC. As protein: CASSLVPGSETQYF.

J is TRBJ2-1 and V is TRBV28, with 11 bases lining up with TRBD2. V gave up 6 bases and J gave up 3 bases; unmatched junction bases: 4. This CDR3 spans 15 amino acids. The germline V gene has CDR1 MDHEN and CDR2 SYDVKM. CDR3 DNA sequence: TGTGCCAGCAGCCCCGGACTAGCGGGCTACAATGAGCAGTTCTTC. Its protein is CASSPGLAGYNEQFF.

The gene calls are TRBV4-1 and TRBJ1-1; D is undetermined. Germline CDR1 and CDR2: MGHRA and YSYEKL. This CDR3 is built from 15 residues. Trimming removed 1 base at V and 0 bases at J, with 9 bases between. CDR3 loop: CASSQGVSMNTEAFF. CDR3 DNA: TGCGCCAGCAGCCAAGGGGTGTCGATGAACACTGAAGCTTTCTTT.

This chain uses TRBV7-9 with TRBJ2-1; D may be TRBD1 (5 bases). Germline values: CDR1 SEHNR, CDR2 FQNEAQ (reference sequence). The CDR3 is 13 amino acids. V shed 6 bases and J shed 4 bases, with 10 bases lying between them. The CDR3 DNA follows: TGTGCCAGCAGTCCGGACATATACAATGAGCAGTTCTTC. The encoded protein is CASSPDIYNEQFF.

The rearrangement links TRBV9 to TRBJ1-1; the D gene is possibly TRBD1 (6 bases). V lost 3 bases and J 2 bases, leaving 14 bases between the germline ends. The CDR3 sequence is 15 residues long. Germline CDR1 reads SGDLS; CDR2 reads YYNGEE. This CDR3 reads CASSARGGGNTEAFF. The CDR3 DNA reads TGTGCCAGCAGCGCCCGAGGGGGGGGTAACACTGAAGCTTTCTTT.

The chain links TRBV10-3 to TRBJ2-7, with D maybe TRBD1 (5 bases). Germline-derived CDR1 and CDR2 are ENHRY and SYGVKD. The CDR3 loop spans 14 amino acids. The V end was cut by 5 bases, the J end by 4 bases, with 15 bases between. The CDR3 coding sequence is TGTGCCATCAGTAATGTTGGGGCCGTTTACGAGCAGTACTTC. Protein sequence: CAISNVGAVYEQYF.

This rearrangement joins TRBV28 to TRBJ1-5; D gene ambiguous. V lost 3 bases and J 0 bases, leaving 9 bases between the germline ends. This CDR3 has 15 amino acids. Per the germline V gene, CDR1 is MDHEN and CDR2 is SYDVKM. CDR3 DNA sequence: TGTGCCAGCAGTTTTGGAGCTTATAGCAATCAGCCCCAGCATTTT. Its translation is CASSFGAYSNQPQHF.

The rearrangement links TRBV18 to TRBJ2-2; weak D call: TRBD2 (5 bases). Trimming left V 3 bases short and J 6 bases short, with 8 bases between. The CDR3 runs 13 residues. CDR1 and CDR2 from the germline V gene are KGHSH and LQKENI. The CDR3 here is CASSPAGAGELFF. The CDR3 DNA reads TGTGCCAGCTCACCGGCCGGGGCCGGGGAGCTGTTTTTT.

This clone was found once. The chain is built from TRBV5-6 and TRBJ2-3, with D maybe TRBD2 (6 bases). Germline loops: CDR1 SGHDT, CDR2 YYEEEE. The CDR3 has 16 amino acids. The germline V and J ends were trimmed by 0 bases and 3 bases, with 14 bases remaining between them. The chain's CDR3 is CASSLAPGAGTDTQYF. CDR3 coding DNA: TGTGCCAGCAGCTTGGCCCCTGGGGCGGGAACAGATACGCAGTATTTT.

The chain carries TRBV28 and TRBJ2-7; TRBD1 matches at 9 bases. Germline loops: CDR1 MDHEN, CDR2 SYDVKM. J gave up 3 bases and V 8 bases, and 5 bases lay outside the gene matches. This CDR3 has 13 amino acids. The CDR3 is CASQQGAHYEQYF. The CDR3 DNA follows: TGTGCCAGCCAACAGGGGGCGCACTACGAGCAGTACTTC. The entire variable domain, with the rest obtained from reference TRBV28 and TRBJ2-7, is as follows: DVKVTQSSRYLVKRTGEKVFLECVQDMDHENMFWYRQDPGLGLRLIYFSYDVKMKEKGDIPEGYSVSREKKERFSLILESASTNQTSMYLCASQQGAHYEQYFGPGTRLTVT.

This chain uses TRBV28 with TRBJ1-3, with 8 bases identical to TRBD1. V was clipped by 5 bases and J by 0 bases; unmatched bases: 15. The CDR3 sequence is 19 residues long. Germline V gene lookup returns CDR1 MDHEN and CDR2 SYDVKM. The CDR3 nucleotides are TGTGCCAGCAGTATACTGAAACCCCAGGGGGCACGCTCTGGAAACACCATATATTTT. Protein: CASSILKPQGARSGNTIYF.

This clone showed up just a few times. The chain's CDR3 is CASSQTEYNEQFF. CDR3 nucleotide sequence: TGTGCCAGCAGCCAGACAGAATACAATGAGCAGTTCTTC. The chain employs TRBV7-3 and TRBJ2-1, with a possible D match to TRBD1 (5 bases). Trimming left V 5 bases short and J 4 bases short, with 9 bases between. The CDR3 runs to 13 residues. Per germline, CDR1 SGHTA and CDR2 FQGTGA.

This rearrangement joins TRBV25-1 to TRBJ2-7, with 8 bases aligning to TRBD1. This CDR3 comprises 14 residues. Trimming took 4 bases from V and 5 from J; bases not matched to a gene: 7. Germline V gene lookup returns CDR1 MGHDK and CDR2 SYGVNS. DNA of the CDR3: TGTGCCAGCAGTGCGACAGGGGCTTTCCACGAGCAGTACTTC. Translation gives CASSATGAFHEQYF.

The rearrangement links TRBV7-6 to TRBJ2-1; 10 nucleotides agree with TRBD2. V lost 5 bases to trimming and J lost 0 bases; unmatched junction nucleotides: 7. Germline values: CDR1 SGHVS, CDR2 FNYEAQ. The CDR3 has 17 amino acids. CDR3 sequence: CASSESSSGSSYNEQFF. CDR3 bases: TGTGCCAGCAGCGAATCCTCTAGCGGGAGCTCCTACAATGAGCAGTTCTTC.

The gene calls are TRBV27 and TRBJ2-3; D gene uncertain. Trimming shortened V by 6 bases and J by 4 bases, and 14 bases separated the two germline ends. The CDR3 contains 14 residues. CDR1 is MNHEY and CDR2 is SMNVEV in the germline V gene (reference sequence). The CDR3 here is CASRPLPGADTQYF. Here the CDR3 DNA reads TGTGCCAGCAGGCCTTTGCCTGGGGCAGATACGCAGTATTTT.

The gene calls are TRBV7-9 and TRBJ1-1, with TRBD1 identical over 8 bases. The V segment lost 4 bases and the J segment 7 bases; nucleotides outside the gene matches: 2. The germline V gene has CDR1 SEHNR and CDR2 FQNEAQ (reference sequence). The length of the CDR3 is 12 residues. The CDR3 nucleotides are TGTGCCAGCAGCTACAGGGGGGATGAAGCTTTCTTT. It yields the protein CASSYRGDEAFF.

The chain carries TRBV27 and TRBJ2-5, with 11 bases fitting TRBD2. J gave up 5 bases and V 4 bases, and 3 bases lay outside the gene matches. The CDR3 covers 14 residues. The germline V gene encodes CDR1 MNHEY and CDR2 SMNVEV (reference sequence). The CDR3 region is CASSSLAGVETQYF. For the CDR3, the DNA is TGTGCCAGCAGTTCACTAGCGGGAGTGGAGACCCAGTACTTC.

The chain uses TRBV27 and TRBJ2-5, with no clear D. Matching the DNA end better, TRBJ2-7 makes the J call doubtful. The CDR3 contains 11 residues. Germline V lookup: CDR1 MNHEY, CDR2 SMNVEV (reference sequence). The CDR3 region is CASSGYYEQYF. The CDR3 coding sequence is TGTGCCAGCAGTGGATACTACGAGCAGTACTTC.

V usage is TRBV19 and J usage is TRBJ1-2; D not certain. The CDR3 contains 12 residues. V lost 5 bases and J 5 bases, leaving 9 bases between the germline ends. Germline CDR1 is LNHDA and CDR2 is SQIVND (reference sequence). The CDR3 DNA sequence: TGTGCCAGTAGTCCCCCAGAGTATGGCTACACCTTC. Its translation is CASSPPEYGYTF.

This chain joins TRBV9 and TRBJ2-7, with 7 bases matching TRBD2. This CDR3 has 14 residues. Per germline, CDR1 SGDLS and CDR2 YYNGEE. V shed 0 bases, J shed 5 bases, and the junction held 5 bases outside the gene matches. The CDR3 DNA sequence: TGTGCCAGCAGCGTAGCCGGAGGACTAGACGAGCAGTACTTC. It encodes CASSVAGGLDEQYF.

This clone was counted only a few times. The chain combines TRBV7-2 with TRBJ2-3, with 12 bases that match TRBD2. Germline CDR1 and CDR2: SGHTA and FQGNSA. V lost 4 bases, J lost 4 bases, and 3 bases stayed unmatched. CDR3 length equals 15 residues. Here the CDR3 reads CASSSTSGRSDTQYF. CDR3 DNA sequence: TGTGCCAGCAGCTCCACTAGCGGGAGGTCAGATACGCAGTATTTT.

This rearrangement joins TRBV27 to TRBJ2-1; a weak D match, TRBD2 (6 bases). Germline V gene data show CDR1 as MNHEY and CDR2 as SMNVEV (reference sequence). The CDR3 has 11 amino acids. Trimming shortened V by 7 bases and J by 8 bases, and 9 bases separated the two germline ends. DNA for the CDR3: TGTGCCAGCACGGCGGGGTATGAGCAGTTCTTC. Its translation is CASTAGYEQFF.

This clone was seen just once. Germline is not matched at one junction end, which may reflect a read error. The CDR3 sequence is CSSGYEQYF. CDR3 DNA: TGCTCGAGCGGCTACGAGCAGTACTTC. The J gene is TRBJ2-7, the V gene TRBV28; possible D gene TRBD2, 5 bases. This CDR3 is 9 amino acids long. Per germline, CDR1 MDHEN and CDR2 SYDVKM.

This chain joins TRBV19 and TRBJ1-2, with TRBD1 identical over 7 bases. This CDR3 region has 13 residues. V trimming: 4 bases; J trimming: 5 bases; junction bases outside the gene matches: 4. The germline V gene encodes CDR1 LNHDA and CDR2 SQIVND (reference sequence). The CDR3 region has the DNA TGTGCCAGTAGTACAGGGGGATGGTATGGCTACACCTTC. Encoded protein: CASSTGGWYGYTF. Based on the CDR3 plus reference TRBV19 and TRBJ1-2, the full variable domain is DGGITQSPKYLFRKEGQNVTLSCEQNLNHDAMYWYRQDPGQGLRLIYYSQIVNDFQKGDIAEGYSVSREKKESFPLTVTSAQKNPTAFYLCASSTGGWYGYTFGSGTRLTVV.

This chain connects TRBV11-3 to TRBJ2-7, with no clear D. The V gene lost 4 bases and the J gene lost 6 bases, with 13 bases spanning the gap. The CDR3 has 13 residues. Germline lookup yields CDR1 SGHNT and CDR2 YENEEA. The CDR3 DNA reads TGTGCCAGCAGCTCCGGGTCCTGGAGCGAGCAGTACTTC. Protein: CASSSGSWSEQYF.

The gene calls are TRBV7-9 and TRBJ1-4; 9 nucleotides match TRBD1. CDR1 is SEHNR, CDR2 FQNEAQ, per germline (reference sequence). With V trimmed by 5 bases and J by 5 bases, 3 bases remained unmatched. This CDR3 has 14 amino acids. The CDR3 region is CASSRGQGNEKLFF. CDR3 coding DNA: TGTGCCAGCAGCCGGGGACAGGGAAATGAAAAACTGTTTTTT.